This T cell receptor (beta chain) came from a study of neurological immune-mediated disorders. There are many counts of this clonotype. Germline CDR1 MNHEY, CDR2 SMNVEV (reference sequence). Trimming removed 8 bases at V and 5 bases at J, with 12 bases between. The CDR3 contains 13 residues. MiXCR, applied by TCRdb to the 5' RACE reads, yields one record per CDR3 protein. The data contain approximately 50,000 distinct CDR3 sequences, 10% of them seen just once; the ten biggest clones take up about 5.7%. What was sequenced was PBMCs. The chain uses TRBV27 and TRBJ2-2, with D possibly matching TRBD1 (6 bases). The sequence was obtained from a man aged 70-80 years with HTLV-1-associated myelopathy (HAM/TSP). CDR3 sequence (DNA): TGTGCCAGCCAGGGGCGATATACCGGGGAGCTGTTTTTT. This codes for CASQGRYTGELFF.